The clone carrying this TCR beta chain was recorded at least ten times. What it binds is not known. The CDR3 has 16 amino acids. V gave up 0 bases and J gave up 8 bases, with 19 bases separating them. From germline, CDR1 is LNHNV and CDR2 YYDKDF (reference sequence). Regarding time point: newly diagnosed GD, antithyroid drugs for less than 3 months. PBMC RNA was the source of the TCR library. The data are from a study of regulatory T cells in long-lasting Graves disease. Overall study results and limits: Persistent disease preferred TRBV28, TRBJ1-2 and TRBJ2-5.

In building TCR beta libraries, iRepertoire HTBI primers were used together with Arm-PCR of CDR3 regions. TCRdb processed the multiplex PCR reads anew with MiXCR; each CDR3 protein has one entry. The sample carries about 520,000 distinct CDR3 sequences, approximately 12% recorded once. These data were likewise used in another study, on T cells in Graves' hyperthyroidism and ophthalmopathy. From that study: Patients having uncontrolled infection, another autoimmune disease, pregnancy or lactation were not included.

This TCR derives from a woman in her 30s with Graves disease. Source: peripheral blood mononuclear cells (PBMCs), taken at new diagnosis, from a patient treated with antithyroid drugs. The V gene is TRBV15, the J gene TRBJ1-2, with no clear D. CDR3 loop: CATSRDLGLDPTGYTF. DNA for the CDR3: TGTGCCACCAGCAGAGATCTTGGACTCGATCCGACCGGCTACACCTTC.